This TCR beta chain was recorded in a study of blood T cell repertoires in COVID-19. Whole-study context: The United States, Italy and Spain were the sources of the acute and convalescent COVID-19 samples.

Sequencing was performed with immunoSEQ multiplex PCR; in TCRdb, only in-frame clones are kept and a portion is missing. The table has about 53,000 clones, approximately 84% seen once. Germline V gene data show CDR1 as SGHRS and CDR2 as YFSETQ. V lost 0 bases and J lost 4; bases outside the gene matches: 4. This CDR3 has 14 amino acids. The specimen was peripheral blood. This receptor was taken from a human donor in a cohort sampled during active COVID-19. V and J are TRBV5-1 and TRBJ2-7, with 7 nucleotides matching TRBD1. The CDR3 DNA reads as TGCGCCAGCAGCTTGGAGGCCAGGGGGTACGAGCAGTACTTC. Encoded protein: CASSLEARGYEQYF.